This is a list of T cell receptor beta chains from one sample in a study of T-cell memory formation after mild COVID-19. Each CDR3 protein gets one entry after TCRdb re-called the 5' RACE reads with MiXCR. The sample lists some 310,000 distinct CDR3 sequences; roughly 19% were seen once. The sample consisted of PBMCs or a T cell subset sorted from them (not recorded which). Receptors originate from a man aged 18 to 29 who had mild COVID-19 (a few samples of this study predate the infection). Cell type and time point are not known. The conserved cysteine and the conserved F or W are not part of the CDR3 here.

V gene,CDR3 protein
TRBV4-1,ASKTGVGANVLT
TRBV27,ASSFGEGNEQF
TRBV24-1,ATSDGSSYEQY
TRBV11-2,ASSLVAGVYNEQF
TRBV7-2,ASSLTQAQETQY
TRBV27,ASSLKAGDFTDTQY
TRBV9,ASSPTRGTGDPSPEKLF
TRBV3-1,ASSQARGVSGETQY
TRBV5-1,ASSTPGQDYEQY
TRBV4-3,ASSQGPSRVTSDTQY
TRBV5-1,ASSSSGGVNTGELF
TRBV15,ATSRDVDRRMEGYT
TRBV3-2,ASRGDLYGYT
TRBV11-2,ASSLDVWGASGTQY
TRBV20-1,SALRGESYKGTQY
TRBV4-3,ASSQQYLQDNYGYT
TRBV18,ASSQTSGGTNEQF
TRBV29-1,SVEGLAGESEQY
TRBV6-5,ASSYHSRSPYNEQF
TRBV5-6,ASSTGENSPLH
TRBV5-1,ASSFGLQETQY
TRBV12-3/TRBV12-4,ATRVRDSGEQY
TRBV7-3,ASSRSRDKPSSTGELF
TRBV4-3,ASSQAIGAGGVYEQY
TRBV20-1,SARGTRGQPQH
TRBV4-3,ASSLTDQETQY
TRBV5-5,ASSLGGGVPLGYTQY
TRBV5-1,ASSLLGRRTDTQY
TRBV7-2,ASSQEMNTEAF
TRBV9,ASSGPPTYGYT
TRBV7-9,ASSPPGNHYGYT
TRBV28,ASTAMGGWNTEAF